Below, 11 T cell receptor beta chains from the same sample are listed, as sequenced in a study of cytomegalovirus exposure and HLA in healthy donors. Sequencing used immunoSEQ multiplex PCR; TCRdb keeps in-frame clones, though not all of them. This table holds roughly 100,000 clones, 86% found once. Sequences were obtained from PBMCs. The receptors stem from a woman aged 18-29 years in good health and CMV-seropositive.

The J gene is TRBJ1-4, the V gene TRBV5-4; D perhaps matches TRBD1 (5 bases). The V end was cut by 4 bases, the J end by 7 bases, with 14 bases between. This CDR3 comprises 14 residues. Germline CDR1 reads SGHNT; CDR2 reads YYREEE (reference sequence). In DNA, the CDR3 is TGTGCCAGCAGCGCCCAGGGCGGGGGTGAAAAACTGTTTTTT. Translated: CASSAQGGGEKLFF.

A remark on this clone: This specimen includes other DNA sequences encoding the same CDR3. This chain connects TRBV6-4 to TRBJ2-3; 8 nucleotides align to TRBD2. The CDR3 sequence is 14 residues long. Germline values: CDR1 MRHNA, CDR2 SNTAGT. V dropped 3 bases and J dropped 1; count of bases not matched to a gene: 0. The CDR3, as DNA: TGTGCCAGCAGTGAAGCGGGGGGCACAGATACGCAGTATTTT. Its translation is CASSEAGGTDTQYF.

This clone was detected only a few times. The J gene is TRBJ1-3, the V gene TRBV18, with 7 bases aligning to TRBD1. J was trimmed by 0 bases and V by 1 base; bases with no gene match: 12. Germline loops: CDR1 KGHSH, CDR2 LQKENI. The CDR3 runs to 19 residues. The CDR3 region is CASSPRYMGQSLSGNTIYF. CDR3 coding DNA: TGTGCCAGCTCACCACGATATATGGGACAGTCTCTCTCTGGAAACACCATATATTTT.

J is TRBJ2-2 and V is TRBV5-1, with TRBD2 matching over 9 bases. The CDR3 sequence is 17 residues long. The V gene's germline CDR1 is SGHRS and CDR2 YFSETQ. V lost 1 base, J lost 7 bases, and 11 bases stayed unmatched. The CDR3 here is CASSLSSRGGPGGELFF. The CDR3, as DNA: TGCGCCAGCAGCTTGTCGTCGCGGGGGGGCCCTGGCGGGGAGCTGTTTTTT.

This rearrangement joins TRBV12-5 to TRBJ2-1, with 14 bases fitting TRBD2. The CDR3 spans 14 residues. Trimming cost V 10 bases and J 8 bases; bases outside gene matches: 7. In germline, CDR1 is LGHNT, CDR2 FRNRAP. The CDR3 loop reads CATRTSGRPDEQFF. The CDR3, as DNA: TGTGCTACCCGGACTAGCGGGAGGCCCGATGAGCAGTTCTTC. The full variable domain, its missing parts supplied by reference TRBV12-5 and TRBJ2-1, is DARVTQTPRHKVTEMGQEVTMRCQPILGHNTVFWYRQTMMQGLELLAYFRNRAPLDDSGMPKDRFSAEMPDATLATLKIQPSEPRDSAVYFCATRTSGRPDEQFFGPGTRLTVL.

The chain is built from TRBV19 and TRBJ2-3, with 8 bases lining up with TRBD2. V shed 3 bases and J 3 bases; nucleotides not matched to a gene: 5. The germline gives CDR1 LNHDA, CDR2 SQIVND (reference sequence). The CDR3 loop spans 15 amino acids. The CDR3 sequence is CASSIPGGPTDTQYF. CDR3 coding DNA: TGTGCCAGTAGTATCCCGGGGGGGCCTACAGATACGCAGTATTTT.

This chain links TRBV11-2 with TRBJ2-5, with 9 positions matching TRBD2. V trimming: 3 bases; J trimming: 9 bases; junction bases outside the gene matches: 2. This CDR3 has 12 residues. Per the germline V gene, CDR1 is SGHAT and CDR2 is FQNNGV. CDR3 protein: CASSLVAGAQYF. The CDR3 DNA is TGTGCCAGCAGCTTGGTAGCGGGGGCCCAGTACTTC.

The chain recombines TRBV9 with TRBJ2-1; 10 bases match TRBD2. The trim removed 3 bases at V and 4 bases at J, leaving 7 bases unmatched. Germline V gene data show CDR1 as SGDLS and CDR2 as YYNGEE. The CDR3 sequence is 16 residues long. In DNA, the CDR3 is TGTGCCAGCAGCGCGGTGGGAGCGGGAGGGTACAATGAGCAGTTCTTC. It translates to CASSAVGAGGYNEQFF.

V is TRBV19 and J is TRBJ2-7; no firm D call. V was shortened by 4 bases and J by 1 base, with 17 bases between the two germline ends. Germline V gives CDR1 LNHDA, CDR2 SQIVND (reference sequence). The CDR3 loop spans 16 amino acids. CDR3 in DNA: TGTGCCAGTAGTAAGTCCCAGGCAGGCTTATCCTACGAGCAGTACTTC. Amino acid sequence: CASSKSQAGLSYEQYF. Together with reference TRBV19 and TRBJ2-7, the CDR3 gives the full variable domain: DGGITQSPKYLFRKEGQNVTLSCEQNLNHDAMYWYRQDPGQGLRLIYYSQIVNDFQKGDIAEGYSVSREKKESFPLTVTSAQKNPTAFYLCASSKSQAGLSYEQYFGPGTRLTVT.

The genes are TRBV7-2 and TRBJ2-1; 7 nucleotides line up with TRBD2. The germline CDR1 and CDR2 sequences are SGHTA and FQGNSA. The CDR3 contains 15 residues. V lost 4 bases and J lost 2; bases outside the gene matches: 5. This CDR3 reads CASSSGLQTYNEQFF. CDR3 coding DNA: TGTGCCAGCAGCTCGGGACTACAGACCTACAATGAGCAGTTCTTC.

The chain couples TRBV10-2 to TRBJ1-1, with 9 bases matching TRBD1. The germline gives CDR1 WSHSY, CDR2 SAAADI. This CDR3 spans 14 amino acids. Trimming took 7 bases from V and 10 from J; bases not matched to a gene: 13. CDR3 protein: CASKETGGAPGAFF. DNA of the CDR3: TGCGCCAGCAAAGAAACAGGGGGCGCCCCGGGAGCTTTCTTT.